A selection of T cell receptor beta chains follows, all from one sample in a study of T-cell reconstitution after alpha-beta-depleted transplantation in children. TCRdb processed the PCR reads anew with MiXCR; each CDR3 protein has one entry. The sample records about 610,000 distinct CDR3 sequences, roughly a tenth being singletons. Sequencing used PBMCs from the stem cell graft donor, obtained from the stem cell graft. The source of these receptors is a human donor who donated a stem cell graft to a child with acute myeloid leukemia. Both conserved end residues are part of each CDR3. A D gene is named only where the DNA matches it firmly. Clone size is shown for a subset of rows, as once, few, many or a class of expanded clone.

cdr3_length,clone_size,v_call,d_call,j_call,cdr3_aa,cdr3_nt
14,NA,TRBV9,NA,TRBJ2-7,CASARGRGPYEQYF,TGTGCCAGTGCCCGGGGGCGGGGTCCCTACGAGCAGTACTTC
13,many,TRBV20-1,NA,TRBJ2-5,CSAREESPETQYF,TGCAGTGCTAGGGAGGAGTCCCCGGAGACCCAGTACTTC
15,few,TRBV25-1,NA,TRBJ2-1,CASTVIGAQHNEQFF,TGTGCCAGCACAGTGATAGGGGCACAGCACAATGAGCAGTTCTTC
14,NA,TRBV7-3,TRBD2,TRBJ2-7,CASSLSGSDYEQYF,TGTGCCAGCAGCTTAAGCGGGAGTGACTACGAGCAGTACTTC
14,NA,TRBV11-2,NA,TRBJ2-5,CASSRDGGDGTQYF,TGTGCCAGCAGCCGGGACGGAGGTGACGGGACCCAGTACTTC
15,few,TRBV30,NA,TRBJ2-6,CAWSVPGSGANVLTF,TGTGCCTGGAGTGTACCTGGGTCAGGGGCCAACGTCCTGACTTTC
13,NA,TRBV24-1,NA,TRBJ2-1,CATSDLSAKGQFF,TGTGCCACCAGTGATTTGTCCGCCAAGGGGCAGTTCTTC
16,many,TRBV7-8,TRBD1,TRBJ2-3,CASSRDRDRITDTQYF,TGTGCCAGCAGCCGTGACCGGGACAGGATCACAGATACGCAGTATTTT
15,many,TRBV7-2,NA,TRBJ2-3,CASSLDPATADTQYF,TGTGCCAGCAGCTTAGATCCGGCTACGGCAGATACGCAGTATTTT
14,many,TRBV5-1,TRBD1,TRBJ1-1,CASSGGQGGTEAFF,TGCGCCAGCAGCGGGGGACAGGGGGGCACTGAAGCTTTCTTT
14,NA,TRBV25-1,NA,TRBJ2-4,CASSESGAKNIQYF,TGTGCCAGCAGTGAATCAGGAGCCAAAAACATTCAGTACTTC
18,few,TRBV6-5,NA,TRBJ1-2,CASSYSIPTSAANYGYTF,TGTGCCAGCAGTTACTCGATTCCCACCAGTGCAGCTAACTATGGCTACACCTTC
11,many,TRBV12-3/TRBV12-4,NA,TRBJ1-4,CASRSNEKLFF,TGTGCCAGCAGATCAAATGAAAAACTGTTTTTT
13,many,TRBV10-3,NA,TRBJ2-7,CAISRTASYEQYF,TGTGCCATCAGCCGGACAGCCTCCTACGAGCAGTACTTC
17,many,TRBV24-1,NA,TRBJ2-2,CATSDSVAELNTGELFF,TGTGCCACCAGTGACTCCGTAGCGGAGCTCAACACCGGGGAGCTGTTTTTT
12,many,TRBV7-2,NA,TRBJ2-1,CASSLVLGAQFF,TGTGCCAGCAGCCTCGTTCTAGGAGCGCAGTTCTTC
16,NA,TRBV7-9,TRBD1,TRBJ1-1,CASSPLTGPENTEAFF,TGTGCCAGCAGCCCACTGACAGGGCCCGAGAATACTGAAGCTTTCTTT
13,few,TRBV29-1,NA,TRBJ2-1,CSPGRVNTNEQFF,TGCAGCCCGGGGCGGGTAAATACCAATGAGCAGTTCTTC
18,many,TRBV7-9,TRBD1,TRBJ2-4,CASSSTGDLAGAKNIQYF,TGTGCCAGCAGCTCCACAGGGGACCTGGCGGGAGCCAAAAACATTCAGTACTTC
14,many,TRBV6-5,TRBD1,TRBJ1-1,CASRRGTGGTEAFF,TGTGCCAGCAGGCGCGGGACAGGGGGCACTGAAGCTTTCTTT
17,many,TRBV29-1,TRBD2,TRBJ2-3,CSVAPIQLAGGADTQYF,TGCAGCGTCGCCCCCATACAACTAGCGGGAGGGGCAGATACGCAGTATTTT
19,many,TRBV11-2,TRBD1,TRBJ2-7,CASSLGGTGGRARPYEQYF,TGTGCCAGCAGCTTAGGGGGCACAGGGGGCCGAGCTAGACCCTACGAGCAGTACTTC
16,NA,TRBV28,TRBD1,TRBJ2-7,CASSSPGDRGSYEQYF,TGTGCCAGCAGTTCCCCAGGGGACAGGGGCTCCTACGAGCAGTACTTC
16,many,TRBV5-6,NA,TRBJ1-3,CASSLGQEGSGNTIYF,TGTGCCAGCAGCTTGGGACAGGAAGGCTCTGGAAACACCATATATTTT
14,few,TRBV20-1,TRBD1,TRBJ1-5,CSARGGTGGQPQHF,TGCAGTGCTAGAGGCGGGACAGGGGGTCAGCCCCAGCATTTT
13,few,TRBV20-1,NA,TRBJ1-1,CSATRTGNTEAFF,TGCAGTGCTACCCGAACAGGGAACACTGAAGCTTTCTTT
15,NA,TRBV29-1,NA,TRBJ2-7,CSVEGGDRSPYEQYF,TGCAGCGTTGAGGGAGGGGACAGGTCTCCCTACGAGCAGTACTTC
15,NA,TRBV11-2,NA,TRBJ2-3,CASSDLSGRTDTQYF,TGTGCCAGCAGCGACCTTAGCGGACGCACAGATACGCAGTATTTT
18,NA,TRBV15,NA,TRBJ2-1,CATSRGSQSGSSYNEQFF,TGTGCCACCAGCAGAGGGTCCCAAAGCGGAAGCTCCTACAATGAGCAGTTCTTC
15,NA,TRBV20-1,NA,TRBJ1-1,CSASRSGGRITEAFF,TGCAGTGCTAGTCGTTCGGGGGGACGAATCACTGAAGCTTTCTTT
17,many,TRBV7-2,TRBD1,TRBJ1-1,CASRVNRGQGKGTEAFF,TGTGCCAGCAGGGTTAACAGGGGGCAGGGGAAGGGCACTGAAGCTTTCTTT